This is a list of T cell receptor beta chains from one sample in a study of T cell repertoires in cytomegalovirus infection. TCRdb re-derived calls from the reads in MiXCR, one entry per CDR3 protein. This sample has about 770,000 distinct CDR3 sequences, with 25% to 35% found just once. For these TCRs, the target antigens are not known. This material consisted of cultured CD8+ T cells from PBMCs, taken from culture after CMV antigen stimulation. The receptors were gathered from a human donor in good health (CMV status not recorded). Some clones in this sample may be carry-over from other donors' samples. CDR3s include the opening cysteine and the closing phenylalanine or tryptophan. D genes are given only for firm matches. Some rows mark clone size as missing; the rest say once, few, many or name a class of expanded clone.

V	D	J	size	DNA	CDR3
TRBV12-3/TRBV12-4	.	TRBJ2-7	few	TGTGCCAGCAGCCCTGACGGAGTATCCTACGAGCAGTACTTC	CASSPDGVSYEQYF
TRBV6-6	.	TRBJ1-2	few	TGTGCCAGCAGTTACTCGAAGGGGAGGGAAGGTGGCTACACCTTC	CASSYSKGREGGYTF
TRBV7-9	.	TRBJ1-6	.	TGTGCCAGCAGCCCGGGGAAGATGTATAATTCACCCCTCCACTTT	CASSPGKMYNSPLHF
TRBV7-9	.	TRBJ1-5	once	TGTGCCAGCAGCTTATTTGCCGGCGGGTATAGCAATCAGTCCCAGCATTTT	CASSLFAGGYSNQSQHF
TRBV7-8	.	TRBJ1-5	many	TGTGCCAGCAGCTTAGGAGGGGGGGTTTGGCAGCCCCAGCATTTT	CASSLGGGVWQPQHF
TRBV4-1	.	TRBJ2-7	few	TGCGCCAGCTCCGCGACACCGACCTACGAGCAGTACTTC	CASSATPTYEQYF
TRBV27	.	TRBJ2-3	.	TGTGCCAGCAGACTTGTGGGGGGAAATGCAGATACGCAGTATTTT	CASRLVGGNADTQYF
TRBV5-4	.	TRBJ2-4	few	TGTGCCAGCAGAGCAGGGGACCCTATAGCCAAAAACATTCAGTACTTC	CASRAGDPIAKNIQYF
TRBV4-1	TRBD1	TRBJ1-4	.	TGCGCCAGCAGCCCCCGGGACAGCGTACCTAATGAAAAACTGTTTTTT	CASSPRDSVPNEKLFF
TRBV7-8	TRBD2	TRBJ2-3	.	TGTGCCAGCAGCCCGCGGGGGACCCTAAACACAGATACGCAGTATTTT	CASSPRGTLNTDTQYF
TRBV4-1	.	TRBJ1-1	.	TGCGCCAGCAGCCTTTATGCGGGACACCATGAAGCTTTCTTT	CASSLYAGHHEAFF
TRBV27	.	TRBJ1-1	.	TGTGCCAGCAGTCCCCCGTCAGGGACGACTGAAGCTTTCTTT	CASSPPSGTTEAFF
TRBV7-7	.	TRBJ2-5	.	TGTGCTAGCAGCTTGGGGGAAAGGGAGACCCAGTACTTC	CASSLGERETQYF
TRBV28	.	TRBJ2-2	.	TGTGCCAGCAGTCGTCGGGGCACCGGGGAGCTGTTTTTT	CASSRRGTGELFF
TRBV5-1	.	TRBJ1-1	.	TGCGCCAGCAGCTTGTGGGGCGCAGGGGTTACTGAAGCTTTCTTT	CASSLWGAGVTEAFF
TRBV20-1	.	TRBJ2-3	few	TGCAGTGCTAGAGATCGTCTGGCGGGGAGCACAGATACGCAGTATTTT	CSARDRLAGSTDTQYF
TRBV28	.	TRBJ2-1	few	TGTGCCAGCAGCCCCCGCGGGTGGGGCCATGAGCAGTTCTTC	CASSPRGWGHEQFF
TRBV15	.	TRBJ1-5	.	TGTGCCACCAGCAGACCTTCGTCAGGACCCCTACGGTCCCAGCCCCAGCATTTT	CATSRPSSGPLRSQPQHF
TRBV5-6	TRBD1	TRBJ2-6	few	TGTGCCAGCAGCTTGGTGGACAGGACCTCTGGGGCCAACGTCCTGACTTTC	CASSLVDRTSGANVLTF
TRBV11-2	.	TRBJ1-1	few	TGTGCCAGCAGCCCGGCGGCCCAAACTGAAGCTTTCTTT	CASSPAAQTEAFF
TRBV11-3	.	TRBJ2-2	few	TGTGCCAGCGATGGGGAGCTGTTTTTT	CASDGELFF
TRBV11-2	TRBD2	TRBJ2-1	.	TGTGCCAGCAGCTCCCTTAGCGGGGGGCCTTCCTACAATGAGCAGTTCTTC	CASSSLSGGPSYNEQFF
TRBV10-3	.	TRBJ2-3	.	TGTGCCCTAGGGAGCACAGATACGCAGTATTTT	CALGSTDTQYF
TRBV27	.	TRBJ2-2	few	TGTGCCAGCAGTTTAAGGGGTTATGAGAGGGAGCTGTTTTTT	CASSLRGYERELFF
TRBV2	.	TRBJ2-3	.	TGTGCCAGCAGTGGGAAAAGGGTCGGAAAAGATACGCAGTATTTT	CASSGKRVGKDTQYF
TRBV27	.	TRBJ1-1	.	TGTGCCAGCAGTAATACGGCAGGATACATGAACACTGAAGCTTTCTTT	CASSNTAGYMNTEAFF
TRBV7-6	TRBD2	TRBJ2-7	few	TGTGCCAGCAGCAAGGGCGGGGGGTTTTACGAGCAGTACTTC	CASSKGGGFYEQYF
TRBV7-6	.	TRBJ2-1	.	TGTGCCAGCAGCTCACCTCGGGGGCCGAGCTCCTACAATGAGCAGTTCTTC	CASSSPRGPSSYNEQFF
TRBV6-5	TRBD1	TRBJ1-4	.	TGTGCCAGCAGTTGGACAGGGTCGGCAACTAATGAAAAACTGTTTTTT	CASSWTGSATNEKLFF
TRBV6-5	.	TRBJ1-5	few	TGTGCCAGCAGTGTGACCGAGAGACAGCCCCAGCATTTT	CASSVTERQPQHF
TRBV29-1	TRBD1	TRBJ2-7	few	TGCAGCGTTGAAGCGGGACAGTCCTACGAGCAGTACTTC	CSVEAGQSYEQYF
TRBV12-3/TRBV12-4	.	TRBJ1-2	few	TGTGCCAGCAGTGTTAACGTTAACACTTATGGCTACACCTTC	CASSVNVNTYGYTF
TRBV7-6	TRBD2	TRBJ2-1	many	TGTGCCAGCAGCCGCAATAGCGGGGGGGCCGCCTACAATGAGCAGTTCTTC	CASSRNSGGAAYNEQFF